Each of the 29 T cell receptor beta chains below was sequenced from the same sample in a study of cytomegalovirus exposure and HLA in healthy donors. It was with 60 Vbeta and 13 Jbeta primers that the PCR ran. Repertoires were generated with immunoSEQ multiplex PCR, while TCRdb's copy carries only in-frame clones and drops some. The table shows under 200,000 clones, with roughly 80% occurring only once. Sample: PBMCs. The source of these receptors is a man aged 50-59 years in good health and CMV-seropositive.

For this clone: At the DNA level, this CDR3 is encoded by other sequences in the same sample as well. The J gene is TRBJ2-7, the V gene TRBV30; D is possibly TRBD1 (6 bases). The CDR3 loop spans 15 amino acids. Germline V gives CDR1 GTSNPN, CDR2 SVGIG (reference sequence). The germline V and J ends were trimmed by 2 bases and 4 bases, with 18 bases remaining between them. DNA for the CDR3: TGTGCCTGGAGTTTACAGGGTAATCTCCTTTACGAGCAGTACTTC. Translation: CAWSLQGNLLYEQYF.

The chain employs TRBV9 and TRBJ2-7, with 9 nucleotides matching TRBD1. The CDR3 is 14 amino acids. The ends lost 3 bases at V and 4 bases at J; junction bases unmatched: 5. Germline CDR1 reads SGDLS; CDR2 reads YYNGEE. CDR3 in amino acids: CASSGGQGGYEQYF. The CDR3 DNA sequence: TGTGCCAGCAGCGGGGGACAGGGAGGGTACGAGCAGTACTTC.

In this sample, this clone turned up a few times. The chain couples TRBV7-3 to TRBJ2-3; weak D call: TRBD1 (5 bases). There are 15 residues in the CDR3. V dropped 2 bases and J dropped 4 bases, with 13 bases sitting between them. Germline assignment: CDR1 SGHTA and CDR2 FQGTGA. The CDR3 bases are TGTGCCAGCAGCTTATGGGCAGGGCCCTCAGATACGCAGTATTTT. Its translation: CASSLWAGPSDTQYF.

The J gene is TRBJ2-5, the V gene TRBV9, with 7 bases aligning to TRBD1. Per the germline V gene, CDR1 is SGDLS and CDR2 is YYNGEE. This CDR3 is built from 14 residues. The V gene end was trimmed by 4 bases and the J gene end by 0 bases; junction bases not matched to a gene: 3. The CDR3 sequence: CASSPGQDQETQYF. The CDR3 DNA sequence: TGTGCCAGCAGCCCAGGACAGGACCAAGAGACCCAGTACTTC.

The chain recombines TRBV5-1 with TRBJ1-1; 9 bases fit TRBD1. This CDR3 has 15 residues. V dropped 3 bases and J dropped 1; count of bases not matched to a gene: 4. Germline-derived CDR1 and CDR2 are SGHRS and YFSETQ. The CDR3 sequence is CASSSQGARNTEAFF. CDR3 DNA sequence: TGCGCCAGCAGCTCACAGGGGGCGCGGAACACTGAAGCTTTCTTT.

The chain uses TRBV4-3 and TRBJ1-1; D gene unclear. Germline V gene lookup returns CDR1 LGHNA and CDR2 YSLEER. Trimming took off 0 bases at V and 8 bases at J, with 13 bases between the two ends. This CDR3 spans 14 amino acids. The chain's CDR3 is CASSQDIPGPEAFF. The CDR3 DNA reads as TGCGCCAGCAGCCAAGATATTCCAGGCCCCGAAGCTTTCTTT.

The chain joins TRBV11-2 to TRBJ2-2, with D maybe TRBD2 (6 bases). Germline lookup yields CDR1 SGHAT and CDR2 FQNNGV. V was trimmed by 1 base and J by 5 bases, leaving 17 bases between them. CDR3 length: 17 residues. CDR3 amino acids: CASSLAGWRGWTGELFF. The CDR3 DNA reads TGTGCCAGCAGCTTAGCAGGGTGGAGGGGTTGGACCGGGGAGCTGTTTTTT.

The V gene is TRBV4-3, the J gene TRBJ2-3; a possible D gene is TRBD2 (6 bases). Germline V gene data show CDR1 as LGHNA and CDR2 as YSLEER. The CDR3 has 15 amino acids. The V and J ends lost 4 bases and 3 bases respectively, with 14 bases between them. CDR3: CASSRGTGETDTQYF. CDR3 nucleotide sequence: TGCGCCAGCAGCCGAGGGACGGGGGAGACAGATACGCAGTATTTT.

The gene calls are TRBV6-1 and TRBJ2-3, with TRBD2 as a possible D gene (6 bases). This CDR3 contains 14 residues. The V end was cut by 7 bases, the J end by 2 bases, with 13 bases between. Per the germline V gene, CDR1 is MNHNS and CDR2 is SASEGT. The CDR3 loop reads CASIPRTNTDTQYF. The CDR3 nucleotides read TGTGCCAGCATCCCAAGGACTAACACAGATACGCAGTATTTT.

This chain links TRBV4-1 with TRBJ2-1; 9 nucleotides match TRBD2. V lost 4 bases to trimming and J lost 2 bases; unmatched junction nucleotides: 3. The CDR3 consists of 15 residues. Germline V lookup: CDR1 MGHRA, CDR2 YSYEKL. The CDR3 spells CASSLTSGAYNEQFF. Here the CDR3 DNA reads TGCGCCAGCAGCCTGACTAGCGGAGCCTACAATGAGCAGTTCTTC.

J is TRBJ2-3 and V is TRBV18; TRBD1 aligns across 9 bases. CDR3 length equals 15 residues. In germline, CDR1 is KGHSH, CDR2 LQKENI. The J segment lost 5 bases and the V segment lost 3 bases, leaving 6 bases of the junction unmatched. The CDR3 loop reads CASSPGTGTKDTQYF. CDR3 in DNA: TGTGCCAGCTCACCCGGGACAGGGACAAAAGATACGCAGTATTTT.

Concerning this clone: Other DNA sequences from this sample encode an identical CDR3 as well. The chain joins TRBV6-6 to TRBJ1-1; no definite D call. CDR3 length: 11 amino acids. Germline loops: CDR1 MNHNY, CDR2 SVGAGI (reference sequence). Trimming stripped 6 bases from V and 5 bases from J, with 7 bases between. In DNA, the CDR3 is TGTGCCAGCAGGGTACAAACTGAAGCTTTCTTT. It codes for CASRVQTEAFF.

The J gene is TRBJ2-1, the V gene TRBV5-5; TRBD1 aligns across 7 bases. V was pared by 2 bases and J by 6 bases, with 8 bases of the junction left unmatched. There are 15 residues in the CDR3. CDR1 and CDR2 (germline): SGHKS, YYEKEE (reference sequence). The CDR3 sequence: CASSLGTVTSNEQFF. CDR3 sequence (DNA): TGTGCCAGCAGCTTAGGGACAGTCACCTCCAATGAGCAGTTCTTC.

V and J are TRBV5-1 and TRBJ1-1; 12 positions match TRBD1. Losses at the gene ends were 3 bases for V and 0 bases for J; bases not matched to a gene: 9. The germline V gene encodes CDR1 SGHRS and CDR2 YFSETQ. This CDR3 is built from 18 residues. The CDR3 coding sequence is TGCGCCAGCAGCTCGGGACAGGGGGCTACTGAGATGAACACTGAAGCTTTCTTT. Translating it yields CASSSGQGATEMNTEAFF.

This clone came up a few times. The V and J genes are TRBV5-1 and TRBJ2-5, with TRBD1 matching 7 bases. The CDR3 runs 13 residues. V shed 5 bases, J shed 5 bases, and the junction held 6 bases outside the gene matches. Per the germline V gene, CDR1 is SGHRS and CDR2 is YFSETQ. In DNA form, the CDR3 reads TGCGCCAGCAGGTCGGGACAGCTGGAGACCCAGTACTTC. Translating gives CASRSGQLETQYF.

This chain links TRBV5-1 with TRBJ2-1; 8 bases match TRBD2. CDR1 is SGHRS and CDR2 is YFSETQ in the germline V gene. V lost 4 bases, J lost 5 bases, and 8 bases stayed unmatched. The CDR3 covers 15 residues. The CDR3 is CASSEASGRDNEQFF. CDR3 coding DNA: TGCGCCAGCAGCGAGGCCAGCGGGAGAGACAATGAGCAGTTCTTC.

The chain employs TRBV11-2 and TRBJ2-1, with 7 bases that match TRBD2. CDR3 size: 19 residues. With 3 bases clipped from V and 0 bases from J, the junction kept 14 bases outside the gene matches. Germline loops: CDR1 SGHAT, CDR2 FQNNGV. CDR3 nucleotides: TGTGCCAGCAGCTTCAGCGGGGTCCCCCCCACATACTCCTACAATGAGCAGTTCTTC. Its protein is CASSFSGVPPTYSYNEQFF.

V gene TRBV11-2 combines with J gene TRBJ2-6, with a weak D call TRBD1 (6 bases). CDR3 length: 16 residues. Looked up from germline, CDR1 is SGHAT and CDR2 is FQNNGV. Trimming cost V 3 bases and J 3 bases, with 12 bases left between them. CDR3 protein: CASSFWGRGGANVLTF. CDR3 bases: TGTGCCAGCAGCTTTTGGGGGCGTGGTGGGGCCAACGTCCTGACTTTC.

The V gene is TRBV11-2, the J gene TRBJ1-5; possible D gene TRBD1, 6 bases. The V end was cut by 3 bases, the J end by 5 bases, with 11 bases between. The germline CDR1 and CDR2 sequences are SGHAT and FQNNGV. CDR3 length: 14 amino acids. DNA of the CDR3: TGTGCCAGCAGCTTGGGGGGGGCCTATCAGCCCCAGCATTTT. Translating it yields CASSLGGAYQPQHF.

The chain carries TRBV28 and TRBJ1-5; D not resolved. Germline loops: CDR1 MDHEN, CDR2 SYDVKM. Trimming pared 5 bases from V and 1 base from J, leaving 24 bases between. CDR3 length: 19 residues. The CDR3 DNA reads TGTGCCAGCAGTGTTCCGTCCCGGGGAATAGGAAGGAGCAATCAGCCCCAGCATTTT. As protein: CASSVPSRGIGRSNQPQHF.

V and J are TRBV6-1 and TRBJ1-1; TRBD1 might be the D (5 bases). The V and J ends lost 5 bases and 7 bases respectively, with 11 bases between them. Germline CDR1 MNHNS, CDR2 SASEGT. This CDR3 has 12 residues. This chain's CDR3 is CASSTQGFEAFF. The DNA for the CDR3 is TGTGCCAGCAGTACGCAGGGCTTTGAAGCTTTCTTT.

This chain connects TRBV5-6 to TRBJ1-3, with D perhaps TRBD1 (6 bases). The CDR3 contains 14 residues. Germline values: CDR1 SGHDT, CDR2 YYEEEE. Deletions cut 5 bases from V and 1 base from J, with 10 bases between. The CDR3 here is CASSPQGSGNTIYF. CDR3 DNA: TGTGCCAGCAGTCCACAGGGTTCTGGAAACACCATATATTTT.

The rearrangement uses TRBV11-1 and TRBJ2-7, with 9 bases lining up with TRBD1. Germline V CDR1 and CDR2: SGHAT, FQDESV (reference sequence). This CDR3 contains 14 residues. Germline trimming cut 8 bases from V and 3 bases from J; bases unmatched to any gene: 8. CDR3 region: CASSLGQGFYEQYF. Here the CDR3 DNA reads TGTGCCAGCTCCTTGGGACAGGGATTCTACGAGCAGTACTTC.

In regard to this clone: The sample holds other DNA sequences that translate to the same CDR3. DNA of the CDR3: TGCGCCAGCAGTTTAGCGGGGAGCACAGATACGCAGTATTTT. Protein sequence: CASSLAGSTDTQYF. The chain couples TRBV5-1 to TRBJ2-3, with 8 positions matching TRBD2. The germline gives CDR1 SGHRS, CDR2 YFSETQ. This CDR3 contains 14 residues. Germline trimming cut 5 bases from V and 0 bases from J; bases unmatched to any gene: 2.

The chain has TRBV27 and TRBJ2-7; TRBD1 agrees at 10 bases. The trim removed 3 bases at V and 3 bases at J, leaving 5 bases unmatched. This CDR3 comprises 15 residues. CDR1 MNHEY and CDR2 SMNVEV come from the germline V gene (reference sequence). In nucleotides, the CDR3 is TGTGCCAGCAGTTTTATAGGACAGGGGGTCTACGAGCAGTACTTC. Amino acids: CASSFIGQGVYEQYF.

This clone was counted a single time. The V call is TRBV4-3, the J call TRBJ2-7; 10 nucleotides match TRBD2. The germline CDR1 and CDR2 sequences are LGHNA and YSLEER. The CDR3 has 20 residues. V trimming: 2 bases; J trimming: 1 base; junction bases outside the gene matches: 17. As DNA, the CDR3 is TGCGCCAGCAGCCAAAAACTGGCTAGCGGGAGTAGAATAAGGTCCTACGAGCAGTACTTC. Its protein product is CASSQKLASGSRIRSYEQYF.

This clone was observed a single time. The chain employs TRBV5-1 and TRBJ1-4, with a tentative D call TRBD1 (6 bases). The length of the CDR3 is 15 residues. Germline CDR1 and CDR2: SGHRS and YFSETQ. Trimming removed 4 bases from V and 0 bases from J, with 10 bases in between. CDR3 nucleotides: TGCGCCAGCAGCGAGACAGGCGCAACTAATGAAAAACTGTTTTTT. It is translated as CASSETGATNEKLFF.

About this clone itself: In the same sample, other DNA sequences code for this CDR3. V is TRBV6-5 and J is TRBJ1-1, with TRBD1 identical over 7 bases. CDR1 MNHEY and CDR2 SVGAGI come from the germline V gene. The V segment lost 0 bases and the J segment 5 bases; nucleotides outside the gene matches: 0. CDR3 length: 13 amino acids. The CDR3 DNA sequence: TGTGCCAGCAGTTACTCCAGGGGGACTGAAGCTTTCTTT. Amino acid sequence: CASSYSRGTEAFF.

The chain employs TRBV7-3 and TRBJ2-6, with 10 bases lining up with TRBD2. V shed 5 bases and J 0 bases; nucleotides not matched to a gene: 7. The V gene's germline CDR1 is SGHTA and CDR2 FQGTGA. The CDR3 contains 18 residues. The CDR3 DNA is TGTGCCAGCAGCCCCCGACTAGCGGGTCTCTCTGGGGCCAACGTCCTGACTTTC. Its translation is CASSPRLAGLSGANVLTF.